This T cell receptor beta chain came from a study of T-cell memory formation after mild COVID-19. TCRdb ran MiXCR on the 5' RACE reads and lists one entry per CDR3 protein. This sample has a few hundred thousand distinct CDR3 sequences, with 8.2% found just once. Study conclusions and caveats: The pre-infection memory compartment contained some responding clones, suggesting cross-reactive memory joined.

Germline CDR1 is KGHSH and CDR2 is LQKENI. V lost 2 bases, J lost 2 bases, and 9 bases lay in between. The CDR3 is 14 amino acids. Turning to this clonotype: Its antigen is not identified.

This clonotype originated in a man in his late teens or twenties who had mild COVID-19 (a few samples of this study predate the infection). Cell type and time point are not known. The V and J genes are TRBV18 and TRBJ1-2, with D perhaps matching TRBD1 (6 bases). Sequenced input: PBMCs or a T cell subset sorted from them (not recorded which). The CDR3 nucleotides are TGTGCCAGCTCACCAACCGGGACAAACTATGGCTACACCTTC. It encodes CASSPTGTNYGYTF.